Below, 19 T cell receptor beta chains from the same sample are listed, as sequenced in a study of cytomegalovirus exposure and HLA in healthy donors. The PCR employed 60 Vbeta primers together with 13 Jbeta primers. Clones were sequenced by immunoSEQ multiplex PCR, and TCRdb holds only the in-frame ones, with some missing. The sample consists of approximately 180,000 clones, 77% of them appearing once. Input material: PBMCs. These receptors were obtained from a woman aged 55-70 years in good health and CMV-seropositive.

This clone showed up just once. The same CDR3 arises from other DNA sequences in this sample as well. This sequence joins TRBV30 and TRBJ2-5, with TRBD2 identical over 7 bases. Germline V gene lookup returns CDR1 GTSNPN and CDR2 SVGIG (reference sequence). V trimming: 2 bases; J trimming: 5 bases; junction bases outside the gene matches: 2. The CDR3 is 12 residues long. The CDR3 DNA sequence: TGTGCCTGGAGTCCCGGGGGGGAGACCCAGTACTTC. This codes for CAWSPGGETQYF.

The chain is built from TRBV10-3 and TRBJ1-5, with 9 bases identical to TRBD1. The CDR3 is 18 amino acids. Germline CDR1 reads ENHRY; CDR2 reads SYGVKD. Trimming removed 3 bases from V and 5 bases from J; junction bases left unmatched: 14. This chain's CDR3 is CAISDRKVAQGAHQPQHF. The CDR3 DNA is TGTGCCATCAGTGATAGGAAGGTGGCACAGGGGGCTCATCAGCCCCAGCATTTT.

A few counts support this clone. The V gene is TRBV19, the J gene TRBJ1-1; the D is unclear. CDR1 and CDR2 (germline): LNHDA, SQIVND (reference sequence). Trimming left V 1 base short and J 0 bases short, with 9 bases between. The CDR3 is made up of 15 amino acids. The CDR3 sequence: CASSIVGVVNTEAFF. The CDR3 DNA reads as TGTGCCAGTAGTATAGTCGGGGTTGTGAACACTGAAGCTTTCTTT.

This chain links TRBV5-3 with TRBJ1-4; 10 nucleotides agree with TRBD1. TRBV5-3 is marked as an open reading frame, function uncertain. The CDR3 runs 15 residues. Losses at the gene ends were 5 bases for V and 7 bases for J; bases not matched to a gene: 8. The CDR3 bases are TGTGCCAGAAGGTGGACGGGACAGGGGCGTGAAAAACTGTTTTTT. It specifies CARRWTGQGREKLFF.

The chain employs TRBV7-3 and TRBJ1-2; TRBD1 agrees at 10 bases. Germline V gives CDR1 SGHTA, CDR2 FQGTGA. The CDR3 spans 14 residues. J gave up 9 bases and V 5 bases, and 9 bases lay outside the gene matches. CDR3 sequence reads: CASSRKTGGNRYTF. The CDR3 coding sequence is TGTGCCAGCAGCCGCAAGACAGGGGGCAATCGCTACACCTTC.

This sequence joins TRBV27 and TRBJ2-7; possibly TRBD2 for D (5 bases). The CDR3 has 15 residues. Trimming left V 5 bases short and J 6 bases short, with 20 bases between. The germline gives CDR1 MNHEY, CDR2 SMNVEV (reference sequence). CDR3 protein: CASSIHHSSGLEQYF. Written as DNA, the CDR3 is TGTGCCAGCAGTATCCACCACTCTAGTGGACTCGAGCAGTACTTC.

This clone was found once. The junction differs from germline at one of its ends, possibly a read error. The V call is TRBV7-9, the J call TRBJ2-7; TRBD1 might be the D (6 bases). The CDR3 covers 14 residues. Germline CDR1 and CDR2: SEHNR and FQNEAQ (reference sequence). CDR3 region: CASSLVSNREGQSF. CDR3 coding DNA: TGTGCCAGCAGCTTAGTTTCTAACAGGGAAGGACAGAGCTTC.

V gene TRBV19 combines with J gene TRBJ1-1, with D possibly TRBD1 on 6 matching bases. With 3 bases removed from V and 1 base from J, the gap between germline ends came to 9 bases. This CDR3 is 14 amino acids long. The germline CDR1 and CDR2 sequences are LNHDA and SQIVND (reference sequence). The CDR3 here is CASSIWGRNTEAFF. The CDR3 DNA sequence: TGTGCCAGTAGTATTTGGGGGCGGAACACTGAAGCTTTCTTT.

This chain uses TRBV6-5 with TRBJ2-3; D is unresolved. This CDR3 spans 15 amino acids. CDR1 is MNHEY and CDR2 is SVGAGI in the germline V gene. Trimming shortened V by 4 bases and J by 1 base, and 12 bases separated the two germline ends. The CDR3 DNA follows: TGTGCCAGCAGTTCCCCCGGGTTGGGCACAGATACGCAGTATTTT. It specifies CASSSPGLGTDTQYF.

CDR3 DNA sequence: TGTGCCAGCAGCTCTTGGACAGGGGAGAATGGTGGCTACACCTTC. Its translation: CASSSWTGENGGYTF. The V and J genes are TRBV7-9 and TRBJ1-2; the match to TRBD1 covers 9 bases. Germline CDR1 reads SEHNR; CDR2 reads FQNEAQ (reference sequence). CDR3 length equals 15 residues. After removal of 4 bases from V and 7 bases from J, the junction contained 10 bases not matched to a gene.

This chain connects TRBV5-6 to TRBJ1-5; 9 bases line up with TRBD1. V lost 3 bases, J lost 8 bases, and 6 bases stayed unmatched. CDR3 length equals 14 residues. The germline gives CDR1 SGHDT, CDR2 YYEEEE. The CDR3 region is CASSSGQGIKPQHF. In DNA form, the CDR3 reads TGTGCCAGCAGCTCCGGACAGGGGATAAAGCCCCAGCATTTT.

The CDR3 reads CASSLAFASGGNTIYF. CDR3 coding DNA: TGTGCCAGCAGCTTAGCGTTCGCTTCAGGGGGAAACACCATATATTTT. The chain has TRBV7-8 and TRBJ1-3; the D gene is possibly TRBD1 (5 bases). Trimming removed 0 bases at V and 4 bases at J, with 13 bases between. The CDR3 extends over 16 amino acids. Germline V gene sequence: CDR1 SGHVS, CDR2 FQNEAQ.

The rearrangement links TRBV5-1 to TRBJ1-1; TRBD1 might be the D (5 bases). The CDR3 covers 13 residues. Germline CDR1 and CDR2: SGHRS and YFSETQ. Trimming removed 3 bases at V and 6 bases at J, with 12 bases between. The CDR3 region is CASSSIGTPEAFF. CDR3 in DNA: TGCGCCAGCAGCTCTATCGGGACTCCTGAAGCTTTCTTT.

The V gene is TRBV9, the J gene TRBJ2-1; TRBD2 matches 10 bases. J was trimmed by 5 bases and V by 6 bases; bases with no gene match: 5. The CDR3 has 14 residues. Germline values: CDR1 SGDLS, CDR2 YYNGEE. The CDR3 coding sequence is TGTGCCAGCACCGCTAGCGGGGGTAACAATGAGCAGTTCTTC. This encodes CASTASGGNNEQFF.

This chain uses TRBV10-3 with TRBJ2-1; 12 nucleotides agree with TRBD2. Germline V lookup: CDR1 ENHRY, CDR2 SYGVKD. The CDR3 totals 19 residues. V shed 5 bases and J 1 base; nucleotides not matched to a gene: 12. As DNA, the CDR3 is TGTGCCATCAGTAAACACGGGGGACTAGCGGGCACTTCCTACAATGAGCAGTTCTTC. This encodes CAISKHGGLAGTSYNEQFF.

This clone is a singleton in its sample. The CDR3: CASSWGPGGEGEAFF. The CDR3 nucleotides read TGTGCCAGCAGCTGGGGACCGGGGGGCGAAGGTGAAGCTTTCTTT. This chain uses TRBV7-9 with TRBJ1-1, with TRBD1 as a possible D gene (6 bases). Germline CDR1 reads SEHNR; CDR2 reads FQNEAQ (reference sequence). The CDR3 covers 15 residues. V shed 4 bases and J shed 7 bases, with 19 bases lying between them.

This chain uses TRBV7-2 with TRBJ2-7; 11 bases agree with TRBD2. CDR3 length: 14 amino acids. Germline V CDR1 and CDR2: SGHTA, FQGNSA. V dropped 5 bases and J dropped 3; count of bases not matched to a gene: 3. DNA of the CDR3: TGTGCCAGCAGCCTAACTAGCGGGAGCTACGAGCAGTACTTC. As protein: CASSLTSGSYEQYF.

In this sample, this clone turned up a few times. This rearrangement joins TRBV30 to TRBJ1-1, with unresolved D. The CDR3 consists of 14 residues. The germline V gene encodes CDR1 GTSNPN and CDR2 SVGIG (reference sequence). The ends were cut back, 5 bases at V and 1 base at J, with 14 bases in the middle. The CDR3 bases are TGTGCCTGGGGGATGGACTCACAGAACACTGAAGCTTTCTTT. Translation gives CAWGMDSQNTEAFF.

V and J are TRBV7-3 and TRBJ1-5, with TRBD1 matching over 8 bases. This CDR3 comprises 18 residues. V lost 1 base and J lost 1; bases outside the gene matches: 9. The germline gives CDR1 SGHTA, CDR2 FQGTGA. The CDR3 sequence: CASSLNSAGGASNQPQHF. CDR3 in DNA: TGTGCCAGCAGCTTAAATTCGGCAGGGGGCGCGAGCAATCAGCCCCAGCATTTT.